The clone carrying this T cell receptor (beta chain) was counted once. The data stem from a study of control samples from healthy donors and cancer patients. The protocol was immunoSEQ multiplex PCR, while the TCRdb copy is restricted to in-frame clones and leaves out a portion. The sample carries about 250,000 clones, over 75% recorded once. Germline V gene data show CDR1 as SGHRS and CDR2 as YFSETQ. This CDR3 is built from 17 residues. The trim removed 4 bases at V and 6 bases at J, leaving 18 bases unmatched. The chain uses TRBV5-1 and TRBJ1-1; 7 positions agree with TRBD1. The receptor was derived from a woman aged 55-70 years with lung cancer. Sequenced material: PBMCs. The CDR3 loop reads CASSPAQGRTEGAEAFF. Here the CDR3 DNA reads TGCGCCAGCAGCCCCGCACAGGGGCGCACCGAGGGAGCTGAAGCTTTCTTT. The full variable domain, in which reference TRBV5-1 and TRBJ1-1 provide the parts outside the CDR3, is KAGVTQTPRYLIKTRGQQVTLSCSPISGHRSVSWYQQTPGQGLQFLFEYFSETQRNKGNFPGRFSGRQFSNSRSEMNVSTLELGDSALYLCASSPAQGRTEGAEAFFGQGTRLTVV.